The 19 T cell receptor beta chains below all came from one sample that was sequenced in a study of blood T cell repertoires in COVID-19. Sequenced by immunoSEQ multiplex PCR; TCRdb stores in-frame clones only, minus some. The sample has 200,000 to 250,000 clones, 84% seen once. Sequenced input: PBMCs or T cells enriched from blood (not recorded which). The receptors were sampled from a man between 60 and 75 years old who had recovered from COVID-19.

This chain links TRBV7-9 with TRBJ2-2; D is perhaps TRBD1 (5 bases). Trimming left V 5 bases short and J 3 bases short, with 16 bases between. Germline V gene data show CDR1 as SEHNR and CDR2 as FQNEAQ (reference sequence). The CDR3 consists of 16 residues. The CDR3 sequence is CASSPRQLSYTGELFF. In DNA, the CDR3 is TGTGCCAGCAGCCCCCGACAGTTAAGCTACACCGGGGAGCTGTTTTTT.

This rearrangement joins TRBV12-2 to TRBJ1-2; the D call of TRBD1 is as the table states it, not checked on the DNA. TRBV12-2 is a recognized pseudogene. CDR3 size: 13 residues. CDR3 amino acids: CASVRTGSYGYTF. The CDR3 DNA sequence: TGTGCAAGTGTTAGGACAGGTTCCTATGGCTACACCTTC.

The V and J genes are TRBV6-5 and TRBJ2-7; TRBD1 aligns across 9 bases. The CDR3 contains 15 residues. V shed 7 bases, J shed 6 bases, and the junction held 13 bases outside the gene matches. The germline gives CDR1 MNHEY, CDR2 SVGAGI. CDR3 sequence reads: CASKLTGGVVGEQYF. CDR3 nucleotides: TGTGCCAGCAAATTAACAGGGGGCGTAGTTGGCGAGCAGTACTTC.

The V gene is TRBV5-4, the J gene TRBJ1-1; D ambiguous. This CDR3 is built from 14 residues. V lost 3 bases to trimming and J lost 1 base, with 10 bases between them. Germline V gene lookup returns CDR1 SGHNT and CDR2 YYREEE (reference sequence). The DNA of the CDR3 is TGTGCCAGCAGCTACCTAACGGGGAACACTGAAGCTTTCTTT. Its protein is CASSYLTGNTEAFF.

The CDR3 nucleotides read TGTGCCAGCAGCCGTACCAGTAGCGGTGAAGCTTTCTTT. It specifies CASSRTSSGEAFF. The chain employs TRBV7-2 and TRBJ1-1, with D unclear. The CDR3 totals 13 residues. Germline V gene sequence: CDR1 SGHTA, CDR2 FQGNSA. The ends were cut back, 5 bases at V and 7 bases at J, with 14 bases in the middle.

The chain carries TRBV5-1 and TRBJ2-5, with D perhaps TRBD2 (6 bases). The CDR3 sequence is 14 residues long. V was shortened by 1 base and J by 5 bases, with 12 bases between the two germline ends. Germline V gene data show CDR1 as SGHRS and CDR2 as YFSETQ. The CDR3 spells CASSLSLGRETQYF. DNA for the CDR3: TGCGCCAGCAGCTTGTCCCTAGGGAGGGAGACCCAGTACTTC.

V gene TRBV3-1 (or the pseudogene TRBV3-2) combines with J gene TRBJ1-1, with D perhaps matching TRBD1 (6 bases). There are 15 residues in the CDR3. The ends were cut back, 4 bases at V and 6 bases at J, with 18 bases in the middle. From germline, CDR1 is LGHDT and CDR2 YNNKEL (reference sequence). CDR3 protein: CASSLELGALAEAFF. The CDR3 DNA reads TGTGCCAGCAGCCTTGAGTTGGGGGCGCTGGCTGAAGCTTTCTTT.

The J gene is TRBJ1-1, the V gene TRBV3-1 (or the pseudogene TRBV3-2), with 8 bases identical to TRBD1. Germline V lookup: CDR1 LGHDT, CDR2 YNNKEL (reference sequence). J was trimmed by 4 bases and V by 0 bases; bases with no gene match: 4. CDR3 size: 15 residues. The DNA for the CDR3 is TGTGCCAGCAGCCAAGAGGGACAGGCGGGCACTGAAGCTTTCTTT. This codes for CASSQEGQAGTEAFF.

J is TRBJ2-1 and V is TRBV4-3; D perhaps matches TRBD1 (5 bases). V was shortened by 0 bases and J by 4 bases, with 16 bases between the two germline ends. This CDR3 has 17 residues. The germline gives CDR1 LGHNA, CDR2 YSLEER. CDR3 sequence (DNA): TGCGCCAGCAGCCAAGATTACGGACACGCCGTATACAATGAGCAGTTCTTC. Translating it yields CASSQDYGHAVYNEQFF.

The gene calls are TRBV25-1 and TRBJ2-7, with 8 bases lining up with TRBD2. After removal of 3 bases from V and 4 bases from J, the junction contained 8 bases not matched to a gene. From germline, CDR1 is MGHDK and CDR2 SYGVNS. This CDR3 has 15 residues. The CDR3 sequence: CASSEGRGAPYEQYF. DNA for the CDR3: TGTGCCAGCAGTGAGGGGCGGGGGGCTCCGTACGAGCAGTACTTC.

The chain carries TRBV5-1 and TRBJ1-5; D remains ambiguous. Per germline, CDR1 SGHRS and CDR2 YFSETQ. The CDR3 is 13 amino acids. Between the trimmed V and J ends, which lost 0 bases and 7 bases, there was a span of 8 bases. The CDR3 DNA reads TGCGCCAGCAGCTTGGATACAGACCAGCCCCAGCATTTT. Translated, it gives CASSLDTDQPQHF.

The CDR3 coding sequence is TGTGCCAGTAGTTTTACCGGGACAAAGAACACCGGGGAGCTGTTTTTT. As protein: CASSFTGTKNTGELFF. This chain links TRBV19 with TRBJ2-2; weak D call: TRBD1 (6 bases). From germline, CDR1 is LNHDA and CDR2 SQIVND (reference sequence). V shed 5 bases and J shed 1 base, with 14 bases lying between them. The CDR3 sequence is 16 residues long.

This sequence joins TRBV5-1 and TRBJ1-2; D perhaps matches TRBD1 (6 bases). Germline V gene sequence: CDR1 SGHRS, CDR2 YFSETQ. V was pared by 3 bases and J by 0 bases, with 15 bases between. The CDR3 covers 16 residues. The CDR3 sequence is CASSYLSGAANYGYTF. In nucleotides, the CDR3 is TGCGCCAGCAGCTATTTATCAGGGGCTGCTAACTATGGCTACACCTTC.

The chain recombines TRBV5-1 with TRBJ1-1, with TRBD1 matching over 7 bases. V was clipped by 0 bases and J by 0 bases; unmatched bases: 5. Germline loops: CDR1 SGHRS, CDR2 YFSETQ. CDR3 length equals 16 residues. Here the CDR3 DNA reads TGCGCCAGCAGCTTGGCAGCAGGGGGAATGAACACTGAAGCTTTCTTT. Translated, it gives CASSLAAGGMNTEAFF. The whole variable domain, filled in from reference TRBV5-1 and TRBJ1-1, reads KAGVTQTPRYLIKTRGQQVTLSCSPISGHRSVSWYQQTPGQGLQFLFEYFSETQRNKGNFPGRFSGRQFSNSRSEMNVSTLELGDSALYLCASSLAAGGMNTEAFFGQGTRLTVV.

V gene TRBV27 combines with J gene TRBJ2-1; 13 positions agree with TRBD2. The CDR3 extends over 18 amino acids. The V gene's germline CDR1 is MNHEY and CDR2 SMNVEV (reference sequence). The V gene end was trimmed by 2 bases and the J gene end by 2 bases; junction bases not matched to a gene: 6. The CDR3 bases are TGTGCCAGCAGTTTACTTGGACTAGCGGGGGACCCCTACAATGAGCAGTTCTTC. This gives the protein CASSLLGLAGDPYNEQFF.

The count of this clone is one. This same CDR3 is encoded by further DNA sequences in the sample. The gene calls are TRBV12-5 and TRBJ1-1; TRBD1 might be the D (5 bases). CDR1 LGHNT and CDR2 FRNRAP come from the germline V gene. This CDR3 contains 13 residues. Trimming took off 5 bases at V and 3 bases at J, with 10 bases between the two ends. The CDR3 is CASGPPGDTEAFF. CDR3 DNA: TGTGCTAGTGGTCCGCCGGGGGACACTGAAGCTTTCTTT.

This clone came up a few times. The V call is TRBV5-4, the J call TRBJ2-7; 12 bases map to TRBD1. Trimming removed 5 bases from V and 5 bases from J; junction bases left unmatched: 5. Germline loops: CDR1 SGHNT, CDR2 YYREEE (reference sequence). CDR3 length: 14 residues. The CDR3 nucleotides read TGTGCCAGCAGTTCCGGGACAGGGGGCAACGAGCAGTACTTC. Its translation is CASSSGTGGNEQYF.

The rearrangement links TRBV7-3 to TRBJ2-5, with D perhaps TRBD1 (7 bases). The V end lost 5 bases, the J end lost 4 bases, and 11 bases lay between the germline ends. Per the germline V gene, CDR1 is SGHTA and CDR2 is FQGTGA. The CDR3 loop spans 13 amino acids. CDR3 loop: CASSPGGPETQYF. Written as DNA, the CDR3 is TGTGCCAGCAGCCCAGGGGGGCCAGAGACCCAGTACTTC.

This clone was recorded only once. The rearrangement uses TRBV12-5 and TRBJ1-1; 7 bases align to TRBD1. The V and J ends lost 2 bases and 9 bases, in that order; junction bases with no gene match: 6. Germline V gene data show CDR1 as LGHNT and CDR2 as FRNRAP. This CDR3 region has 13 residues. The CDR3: CASGLQGGSQAFF. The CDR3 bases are TGTGCTAGTGGTTTGCAGGGGGGTTCACAAGCTTTCTTT.